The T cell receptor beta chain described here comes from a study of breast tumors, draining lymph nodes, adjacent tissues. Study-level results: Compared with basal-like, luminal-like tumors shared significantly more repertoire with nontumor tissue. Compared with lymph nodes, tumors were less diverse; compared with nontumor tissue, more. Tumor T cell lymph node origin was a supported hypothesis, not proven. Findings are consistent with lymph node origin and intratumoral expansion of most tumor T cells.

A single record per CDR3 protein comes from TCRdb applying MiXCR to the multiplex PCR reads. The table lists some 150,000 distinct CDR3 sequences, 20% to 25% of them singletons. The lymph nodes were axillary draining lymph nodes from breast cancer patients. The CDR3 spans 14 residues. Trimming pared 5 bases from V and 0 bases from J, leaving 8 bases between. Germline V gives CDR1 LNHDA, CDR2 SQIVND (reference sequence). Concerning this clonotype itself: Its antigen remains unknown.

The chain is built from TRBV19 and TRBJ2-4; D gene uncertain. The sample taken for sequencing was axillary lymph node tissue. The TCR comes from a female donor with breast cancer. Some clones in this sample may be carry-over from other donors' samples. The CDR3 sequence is CASSPATAKNIQYF. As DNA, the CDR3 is TGTGCCAGTAGTCCGGCTACAGCCAAAAACATTCAGTACTTC.